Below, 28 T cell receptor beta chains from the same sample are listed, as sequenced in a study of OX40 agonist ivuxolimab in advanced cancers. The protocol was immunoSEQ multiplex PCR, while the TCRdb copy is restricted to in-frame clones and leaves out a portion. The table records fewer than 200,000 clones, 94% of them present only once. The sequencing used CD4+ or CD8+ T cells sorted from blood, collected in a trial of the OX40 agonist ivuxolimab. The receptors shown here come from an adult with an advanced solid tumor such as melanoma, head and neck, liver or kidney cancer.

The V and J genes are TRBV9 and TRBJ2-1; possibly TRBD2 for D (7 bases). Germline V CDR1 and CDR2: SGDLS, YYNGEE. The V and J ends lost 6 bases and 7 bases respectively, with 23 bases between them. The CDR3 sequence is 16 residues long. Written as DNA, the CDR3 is TGTGCCAGCACCCAAAGCGGGACAACCTTCAATAATGAGCAGTTCTTC. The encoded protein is CASTQSGTTFNNEQFF.

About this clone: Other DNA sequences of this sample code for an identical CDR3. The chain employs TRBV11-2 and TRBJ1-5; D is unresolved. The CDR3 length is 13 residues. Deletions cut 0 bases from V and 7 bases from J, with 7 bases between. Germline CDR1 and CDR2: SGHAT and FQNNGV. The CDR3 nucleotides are TGTGCCAGCAGCTTAGACGGAGGGCAGCCCCAGCATTTT. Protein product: CASSLDGGQPQHF.

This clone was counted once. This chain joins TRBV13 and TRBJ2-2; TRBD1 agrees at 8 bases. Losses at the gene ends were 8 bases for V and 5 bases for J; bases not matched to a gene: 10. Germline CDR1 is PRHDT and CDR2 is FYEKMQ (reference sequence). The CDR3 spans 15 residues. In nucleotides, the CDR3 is TGTGCCAGCGCGACCGACAGGGGCAGGACCGGGGAGCTGTTTTTT. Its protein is CASATDRGRTGELFF.

The CDR3 here is CASSPTRGVSNEKLFF. As DNA, the CDR3 is TGTGCCAGCAGTCCCACGCGAGGGGTATCTAATGAAAAACTGTTTTTT. The chain combines TRBV7-9 with TRBJ1-4; a possible D gene is TRBD1 (5 bases). V was shortened by 6 bases and J by 3 bases, with 17 bases between the two germline ends. This CDR3 contains 16 residues. From germline, CDR1 is SEHNR and CDR2 FQNEAQ (reference sequence).

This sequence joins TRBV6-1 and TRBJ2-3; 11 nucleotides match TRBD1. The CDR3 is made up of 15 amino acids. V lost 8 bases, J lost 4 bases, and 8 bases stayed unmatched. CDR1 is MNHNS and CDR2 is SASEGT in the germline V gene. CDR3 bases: TGTGCCAGCGGCAGGGACAGGGGGATGGCAGATACGCAGTATTTT. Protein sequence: CASGRDRGMADTQYF.

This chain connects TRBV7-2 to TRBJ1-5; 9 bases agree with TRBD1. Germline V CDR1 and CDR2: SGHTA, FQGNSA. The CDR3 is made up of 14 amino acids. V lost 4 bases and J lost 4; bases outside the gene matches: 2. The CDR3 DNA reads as TGTGCCAGCAGCTACGACAGGGGGAATCAGCCCCAGCATTTT. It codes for CASSYDRGNQPQHF. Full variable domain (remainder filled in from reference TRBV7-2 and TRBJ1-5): GAGVSQSPSNKVTEKGKDVELRCDPISGHTALYWYRQSLGQGLEFLIYFQGNSAPDKSGLPSDRFSAERTGGSVSTLTIQRTQQEDSAVYLCASSYDRGNQPQHFGDGTRLSIL.

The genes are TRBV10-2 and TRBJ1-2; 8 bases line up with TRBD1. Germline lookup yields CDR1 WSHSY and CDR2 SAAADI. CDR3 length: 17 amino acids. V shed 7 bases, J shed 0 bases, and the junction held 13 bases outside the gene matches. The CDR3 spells CASIAGGIRDPNYGYTF. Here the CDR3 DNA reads TGCGCCAGCATTGCAGGGGGCATTCGAGACCCTAACTATGGCTACACCTTC.

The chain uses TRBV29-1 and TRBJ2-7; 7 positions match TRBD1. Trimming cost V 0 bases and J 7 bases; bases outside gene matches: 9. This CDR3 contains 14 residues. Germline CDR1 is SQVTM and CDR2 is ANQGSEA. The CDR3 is CSVEDLDRVGEQYF. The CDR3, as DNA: TGCAGCGTTGAAGATTTAGACAGGGTGGGGGAGCAGTACTTC.

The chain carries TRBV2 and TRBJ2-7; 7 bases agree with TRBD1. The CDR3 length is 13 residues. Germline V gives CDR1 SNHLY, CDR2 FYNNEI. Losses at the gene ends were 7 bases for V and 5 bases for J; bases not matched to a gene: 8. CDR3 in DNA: TGTGCCAGCAAGGGGGACAGCCACCACGAGCAGTACTTC. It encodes CASKGDSHHEQYF.

Here the CDR3 reads CASSEESTARGQPQHF. The CDR3 DNA reads as TGTGCCAGCAGTGAAGAATCGACAGCCCGCGGACAGCCCCAGCATTTT. This rearrangement joins TRBV2 to TRBJ1-5; weak D call: TRBD1 (5 bases). The V gene lost 1 base and the J gene lost 7 bases, with 17 bases spanning the gap. Germline-derived CDR1 and CDR2 are SNHLY and FYNNEI. This CDR3 region has 16 residues.

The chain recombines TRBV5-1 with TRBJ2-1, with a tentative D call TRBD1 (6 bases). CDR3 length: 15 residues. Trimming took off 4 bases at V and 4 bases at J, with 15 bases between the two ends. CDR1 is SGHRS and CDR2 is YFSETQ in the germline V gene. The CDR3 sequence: CASSGGGGAYNEQFF. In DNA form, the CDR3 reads TGCGCCAGCAGCGGAGGTGGGGGCGCTTACAATGAGCAGTTCTTC.

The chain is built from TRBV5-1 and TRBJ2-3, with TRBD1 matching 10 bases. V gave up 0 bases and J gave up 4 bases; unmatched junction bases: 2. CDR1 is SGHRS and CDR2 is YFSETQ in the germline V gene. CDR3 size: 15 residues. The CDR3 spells CASSLGQGAPDTQYF. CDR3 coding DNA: TGCGCCAGCAGCTTGGGACAGGGGGCCCCAGATACGCAGTATTTT.

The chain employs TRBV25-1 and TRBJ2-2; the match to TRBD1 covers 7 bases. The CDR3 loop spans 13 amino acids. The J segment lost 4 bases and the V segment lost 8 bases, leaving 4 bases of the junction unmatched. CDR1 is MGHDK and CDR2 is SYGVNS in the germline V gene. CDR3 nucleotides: TGTGCCAGCGGGGACAGACTCACCGGGGAGCTGTTTTTT. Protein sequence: CASGDRLTGELFF.

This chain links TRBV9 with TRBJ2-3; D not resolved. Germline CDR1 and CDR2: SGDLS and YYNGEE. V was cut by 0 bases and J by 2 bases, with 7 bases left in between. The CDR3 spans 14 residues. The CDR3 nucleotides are TGTGCCAGCAGCGTAGGGAGCTACACAGATACGCAGTATTTT. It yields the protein CASSVGSYTDTQYF.

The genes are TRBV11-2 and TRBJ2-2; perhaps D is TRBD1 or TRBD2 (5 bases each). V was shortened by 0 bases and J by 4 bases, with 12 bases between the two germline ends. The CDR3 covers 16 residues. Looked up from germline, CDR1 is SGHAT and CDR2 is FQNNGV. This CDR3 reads CASSLDRGFTTGELFF. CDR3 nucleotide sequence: TGTGCCAGCAGCTTAGATCGGGGCTTTACCACCGGGGAGCTGTTTTTT.

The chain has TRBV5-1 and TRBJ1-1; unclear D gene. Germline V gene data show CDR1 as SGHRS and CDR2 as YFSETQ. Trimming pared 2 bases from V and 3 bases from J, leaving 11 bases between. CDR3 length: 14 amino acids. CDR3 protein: CASSFRPLDTEAFF. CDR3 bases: TGCGCCAGCAGCTTCCGACCCCTGGACACTGAAGCTTTCTTT.

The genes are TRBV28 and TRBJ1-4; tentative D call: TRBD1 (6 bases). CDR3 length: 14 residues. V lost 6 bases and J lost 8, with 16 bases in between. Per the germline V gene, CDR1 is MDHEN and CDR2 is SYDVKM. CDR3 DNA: TGTGCCAGCAGCCAGCCAGGGGCCGGCGAAAAACTGTTTTTT. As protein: CASSQPGAGEKLFF.

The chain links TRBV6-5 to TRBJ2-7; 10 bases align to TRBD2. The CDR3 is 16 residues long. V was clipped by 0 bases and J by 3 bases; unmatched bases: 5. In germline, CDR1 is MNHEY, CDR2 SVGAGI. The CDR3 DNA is TGTGCCAGCAGTTACTCCCTAGCGGGAGACCTCTACGAGCAGTACTTC. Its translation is CASSYSLAGDLYEQYF.

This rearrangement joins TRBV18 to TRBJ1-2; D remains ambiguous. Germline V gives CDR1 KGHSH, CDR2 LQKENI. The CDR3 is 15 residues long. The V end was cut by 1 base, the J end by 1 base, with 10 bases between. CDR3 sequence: CASSPRSSDNYGYTF. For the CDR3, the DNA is TGTGCCAGCTCACCACGGAGCAGTGATAACTATGGCTACACCTTC.

CDR3 nucleotides: TGCGCCAGCAGCTTTAGACAGGGCGGGAACAATGAGCAGTTCTTC. Its protein product is CASSFRQGGNNEQFF. The chain couples TRBV5-1 to TRBJ2-1; D may be TRBD1 (7 bases). The CDR3 is made up of 15 amino acids. The V gene's germline CDR1 is SGHRS and CDR2 YFSETQ. V lost 2 bases, J lost 5 bases, and 14 bases lay in between.

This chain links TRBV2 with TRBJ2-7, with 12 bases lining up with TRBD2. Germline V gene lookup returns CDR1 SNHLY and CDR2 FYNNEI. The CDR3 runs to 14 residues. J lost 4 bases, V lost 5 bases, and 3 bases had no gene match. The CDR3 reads CASSLTSGGYEQYF. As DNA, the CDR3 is TGTGCCAGCAGTCTGACTAGCGGGGGATACGAGCAGTACTTC.

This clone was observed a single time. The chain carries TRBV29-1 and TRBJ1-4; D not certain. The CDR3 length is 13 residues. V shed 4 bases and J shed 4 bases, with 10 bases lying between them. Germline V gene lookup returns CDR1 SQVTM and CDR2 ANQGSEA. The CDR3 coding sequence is TGCAGCGTTGGCCGTGGGCTTAATGAAAAACTGTTTTTT. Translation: CSVGRGLNEKLFF. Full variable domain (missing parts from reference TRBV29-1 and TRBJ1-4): SAVISQKPSRDICQRGTSLTIQCQVDSQVTMMFWYRQQPGQSLTLIATANQGSEATYESGFVIDKFPISRPNLTFSTLTVSNMSPEDSSIYLCSVGRGLNEKLFFGSGTQLSVL.

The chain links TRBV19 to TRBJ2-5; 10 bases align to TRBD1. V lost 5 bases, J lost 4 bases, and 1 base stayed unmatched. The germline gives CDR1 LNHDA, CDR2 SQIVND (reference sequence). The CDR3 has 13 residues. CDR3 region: CASSGQGGETQYF. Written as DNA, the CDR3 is TGTGCCAGTAGTGGACAGGGGGGAGAGACCCAGTACTTC.

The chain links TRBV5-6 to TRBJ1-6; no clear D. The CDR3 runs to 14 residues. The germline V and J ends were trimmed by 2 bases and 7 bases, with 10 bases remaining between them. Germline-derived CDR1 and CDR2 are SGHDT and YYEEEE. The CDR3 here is CASSFPKFNSPLHF. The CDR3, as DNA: TGTGCCAGCAGCTTCCCAAAATTCAATTCACCCCTCCACTTT.

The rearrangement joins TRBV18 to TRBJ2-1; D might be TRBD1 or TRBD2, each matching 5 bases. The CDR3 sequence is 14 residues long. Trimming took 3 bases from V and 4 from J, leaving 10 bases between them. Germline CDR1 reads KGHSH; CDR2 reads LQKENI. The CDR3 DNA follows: TGTGCCAGCTCACCCGGGGCGCGGTACAATGAGCAGTTCTTC. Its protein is CASSPGARYNEQFF.

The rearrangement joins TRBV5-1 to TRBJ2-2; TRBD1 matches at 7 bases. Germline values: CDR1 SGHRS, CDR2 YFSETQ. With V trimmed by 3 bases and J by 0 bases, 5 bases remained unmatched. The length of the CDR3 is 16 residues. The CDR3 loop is CASSSSGTANTGELFF. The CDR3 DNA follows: TGCGCCAGCAGCTCTAGTGGGACAGCGAACACCGGGGAGCTGTTTTTT.

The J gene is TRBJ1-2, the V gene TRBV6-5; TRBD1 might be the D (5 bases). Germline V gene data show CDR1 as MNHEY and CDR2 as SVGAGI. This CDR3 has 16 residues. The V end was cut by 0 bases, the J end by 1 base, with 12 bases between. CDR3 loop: CASSYSGRAYNYGYTF. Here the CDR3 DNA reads TGTGCCAGCAGTTACTCCGGCAGGGCCTATAACTATGGCTACACCTTC.

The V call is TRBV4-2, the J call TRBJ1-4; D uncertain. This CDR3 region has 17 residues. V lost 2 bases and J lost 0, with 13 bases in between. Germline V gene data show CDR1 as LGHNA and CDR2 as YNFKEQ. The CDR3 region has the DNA TGTGCCAGCAGCCAACCTCCCGGTGATTCAACTAATGAAAAACTGTTTTTT. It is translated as CASSQPPGDSTNEKLFF.